This T cell receptor (beta chain) was documented in a study of graft-versus-host responses after intestinal transplantation (dated by TCRdb to about 2021). Regarding the research as a whole: Multivisceral, liver-intestinal, or isolated intestinal transplants were received by the recipients. Of the roughly 24 intestinal transplant recipients enrolled in the cohort, one of whom was a retransplant, a few patients without pretransplant specimens were excluded. Graft-versus-host and host-versus-graft alloreactive T cell clones were tracked in the graft, circulation and bone marrow after intestinal transplantation using bulk TCR-beta CDR3 sequencing. Anti-thymocyte globulin induction was given to all recipients, followed by maintenance tacrolimus and steroids for around three years. Donor T cell macrochimerism was defined as a peak of at least 4% donor T cells among recipient peripheral blood mononuclear cells. Alloreactive clones were identified by sequencing pre-transplant mixed lymphocyte reaction products and comparing these products with unstimulated pre-transplant donor and recipient T cells. Samples from a few later patients were sequenced in-house on an Illumina MiSeq with MiXCR processing rather than by the commercial service.

What the study reported, not specific to this receptor: GvH clones were detected in recipient bone marrow, and some appeared earlier in ileal mucosa or blood, consistent with an intestinal mucosal origin. In the allografts of patients with donor T cell macrochimerism, GvH to HvG T cell clonal ratios were high. Early after transplant, peak levels of circulating GvH clones were associated with declines in HvG clones. The conclusions were limited by the relatively low number and heterogeneity of the intestinal transplant patients.

The method behind the library was the immunoSEQ multiplex PCR assay. In most patients, genomic DNA was isolated using the Qiagen DNeasy Blood and Tissue Kit and sent frozen to Adaptive Biotechnologies for TCR sequencing. For most patients, genomic DNA was subjected to high-throughput TCR-beta CDR3 sequencing by Adaptive Biotechnologies. The paper's processing steps were these. Adaptive's ImmunoSEQ software supplied the TCR sequencing data for under 20 patients, while MiXCR and VDJtools were used to process three other patients. To correct CD4 versus CD8 sorting errors, sequences present in both subsets at a frequency ratio below 5:1 were removed. Because the origin of CDR3 nucleotide sequences shared between donor and recipient could not be assigned, those sequences were removed. At least 2-fold expansion over unstimulated cells and a minimum CFSE-low frequency of 0.002% (template counts) or 0.001% (read counts) were required for clones to be classified as alloreactive. Mappable clones were those detected in sequenced pre-transplant spleen, lymph node, or MLR CFSE-low populations of the donor or recipient. Cumulative frequency of alloreactive clones was calculated as a percentage of all sequences weighted by copy number. TCRdb took this table from immuneACCESS and kept in-frame rearrangements with V and J called. Such tables lack part of the clones; where checked against another copy, unresolved V genes explain under half of the gap, and the rest is unexplained. From that table come the V and J calls and clone size; the DNA was used to work out D and trimming. This sample is represented by 75,000 to 95,000 clones; more than 85% of them were singletons. The biggest ten clones account for under 0.4% of the sample.

Explained via the paper, the time point label denotes: cells obtained before transplantation from donor or recipient. CD3+CD4+ and CD3+CD8+ populations were FACS-sorted from unstimulated pre-transplant donor and recipient cells taken from spleen or lymph nodes. In the case of this clone: Its cognate antigen has yet to be identified. It has no much larger one-base neighbor in the sample; base qualities were not kept.

This clonotype was obtained from a human donor who was the organ donor for an intestinal transplant. The sample consisted of unstimulated CD4+ T cells sorted from spleen or lymph node cells, taken before transplant.

DNA sequence: TGTGCCAGCAGGACAGGTGGCAATCAGCCCCAGCATTTT. It translates to CASRTGGNQPQHF. The sequence joins TRBV6-5 to TRBJ1-5; the D gene is perhaps TRBD1, from 6 matching bases. V and J are truncated by 6 bases and 2 bases respectively, leaving an intervening sequence of 8 bases. Reading the germline V gene gives CDR1 MNHEY and CDR2 SVGAGI. The CDR3 runs 13 amino acids, cysteine and phenylalanine included. Only CDR3 DNA is held: 39 bases, read in frame from base 1.